The present entry profiles one TCR beta chain with its context. This sample stems from a study of T-cell reconstitution after alpha-beta-depleted transplantation in children. Unique molecular identifiers were incorporated during preparation of the TCRbeta library. Each CDR3 protein gets one entry after TCRdb re-called the PCR reads with MiXCR. The data hold roughly 200,000 distinct CDR3 sequences, with around 7% observed a single time. V was pared by 3 bases and J by 6 bases, with 20 bases between. This CDR3 comprises 16 residues. CDR1 SGHRS and CDR2 YFSETQ come from the germline V gene. The genes are TRBV5-1 and TRBJ2-3; a possible D gene is TRBD1 (5 bases). Sequencing was performed on PBMCs from the stem cell graft donor, taken from the stem cell graft. The clonotype comes from a human donor who donated a stem cell graft to a child with Wiskott-Aldrich syndrome. The CDR3 coding sequence is TGCGCCAGCAGCTACGGACACGACCCACAGTCGGATACGCAGTATTTT. Protein product: CASSYGHDPQSDTQYF.